The sequence of this T cell receptor beta chain was determined in a study of CD8+ T cells in alopecia areata. Study summary: In an open-label trial, patients got 5 to 10 mg tofacitinib twice daily. Tofacitinib dosing lasted 6 to 18 months, which was then followed by 6 months off drug.

Worth noting for this clone: Its antigen is not known.

Extraction of RNA preceded its reverse transcription into cDNA, which served as the sequencing template. Libraries were prepared by immunoSEQ multiplex PCR; TCRdb keeps only in-frame clonotypes and omits some of them. The profile shows 110,000 or so clones, 35% to 40% of them singletons. The CDR3 is 15 amino acids. V was clipped by 7 bases and J by 6 bases; unmatched bases: 11. From germline, CDR1 is GTSNPN and CDR2 SVGIG (reference sequence). Study findings and constraints: Possibly as an HLA-related effect, TCR sharing across patients appeared less clear than in mice. Lesional scalp displayed greater clonality than normal scalp, most notably in alopecia totalis/universalis.

This TCR was sampled from a human donor with alopecia areata. The chain joins TRBV30 to TRBJ2-3, with 12 nucleotides matching TRBD2. Specimen: CD4+ T cells sorted from blood. The DNA for the CDR3 is TGTGCCTCCTCGGTAGGGACTAGCGGGCTCGATACGCAGTATTTT. This sequence encodes CASSVGTSGLDTQYF.